The sequence of this T cell receptor beta chain was determined in a study of cytomegalovirus exposure and HLA in healthy donors. Both 60 Vbeta primers and 13 Jbeta primers went into the PCR. Produced via immunoSEQ multiplex PCR; TCRdb's table is partial and in-frame only. The sample yields 38,000 or so clones, of which the top ten take up more than 5.5%. The V gene end was trimmed by 5 bases and the J gene end by 4 bases; junction bases not matched to a gene: 16. CDR1 SGHVS and CDR2 FQNEAQ come from the germline V gene. The CDR3 spans 18 residues. Notes on the study in general: Previous analysis showed most TCR beta V segments were productive about 87% or about 30% of the time. At a 0.05 false discovery rate, a later analysis found 16,951 TCR beta sequences to be associated with HLA alleles. As confirmed in vitro, a few CMV-associated chains were specific for CMV antigens. Among the most significant clusters, several appeared linked to common viral pathogens in a later analysis.

Of note for this clone: Its antigen is currently unknown.

This TCR was sampled from a man aged 30 to 39 in good health and CMV-seronegative. Sequencing was performed on PBMCs. V is TRBV7-8 and J is TRBJ2-5; 10 bases are shared with TRBD2. For the CDR3, the DNA is TGTGCCAGCAGCCATTATCCCTCTGAGCGGGGGGGCTCAGAGACCCAGTACTTC. It specifies CASSHYPSERGGSETQYF.